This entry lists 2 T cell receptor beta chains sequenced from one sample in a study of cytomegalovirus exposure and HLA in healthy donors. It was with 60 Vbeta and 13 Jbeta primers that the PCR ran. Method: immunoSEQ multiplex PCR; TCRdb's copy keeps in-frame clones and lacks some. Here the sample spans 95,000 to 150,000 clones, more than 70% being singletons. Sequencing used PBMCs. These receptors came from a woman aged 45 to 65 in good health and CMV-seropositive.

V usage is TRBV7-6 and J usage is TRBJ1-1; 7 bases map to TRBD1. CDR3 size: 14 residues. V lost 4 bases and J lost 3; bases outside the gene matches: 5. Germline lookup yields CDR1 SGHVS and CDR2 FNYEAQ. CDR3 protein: CASSSIQGYTEAFF. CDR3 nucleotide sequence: TGTGCCAGCAGCTCAATACAGGGGTACACTGAAGCTTTCTTT.

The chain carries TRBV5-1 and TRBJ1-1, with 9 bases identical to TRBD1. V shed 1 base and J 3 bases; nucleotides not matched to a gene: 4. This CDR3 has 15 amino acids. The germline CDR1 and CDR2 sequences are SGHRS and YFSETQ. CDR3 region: CASSLLTGGDTEAFF. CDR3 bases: TGCGCCAGCAGCTTGTTAACAGGGGGCGACACTGAAGCTTTCTTT.